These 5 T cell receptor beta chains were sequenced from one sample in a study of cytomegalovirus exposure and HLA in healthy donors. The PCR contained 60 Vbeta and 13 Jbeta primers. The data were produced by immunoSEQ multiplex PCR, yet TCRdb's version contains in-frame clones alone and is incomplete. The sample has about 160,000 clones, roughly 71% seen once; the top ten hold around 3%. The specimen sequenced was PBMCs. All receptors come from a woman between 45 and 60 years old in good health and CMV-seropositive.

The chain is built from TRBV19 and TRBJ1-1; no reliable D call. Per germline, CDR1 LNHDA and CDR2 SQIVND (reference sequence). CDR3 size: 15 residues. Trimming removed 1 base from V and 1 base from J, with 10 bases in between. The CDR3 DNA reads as TGTGCCAGTAGTATAGCACCGACTCCGAACACTGAAGCTTTCTTT. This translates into CASSIAPTPNTEAFF. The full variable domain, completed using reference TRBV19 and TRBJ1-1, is DGGITQSPKYLFRKEGQNVTLSCEQNLNHDAMYWYRQDPGQGLRLIYYSQIVNDFQKGDIAEGYSVSREKKESFPLTVTSAQKNPTAFYLCASSIAPTPNTEAFFGQGTRLTVV.

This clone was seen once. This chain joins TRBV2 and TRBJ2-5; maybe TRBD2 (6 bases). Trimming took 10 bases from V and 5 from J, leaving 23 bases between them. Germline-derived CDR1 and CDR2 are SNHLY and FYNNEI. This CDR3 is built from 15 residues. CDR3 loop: CATGGGAGGGETQYF. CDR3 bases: TGTGCCACCGGAGGAGGGGCAGGAGGAGGCGAGACCCAGTACTTC.

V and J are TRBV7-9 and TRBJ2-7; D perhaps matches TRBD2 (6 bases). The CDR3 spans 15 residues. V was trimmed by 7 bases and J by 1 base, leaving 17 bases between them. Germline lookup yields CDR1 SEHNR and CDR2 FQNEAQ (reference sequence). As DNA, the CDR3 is TGTGCCAGCACCGGAGTCGGGGGTTTTTCCTACGAGCAGTACTTC. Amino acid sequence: CASTGVGGFSYEQYF.

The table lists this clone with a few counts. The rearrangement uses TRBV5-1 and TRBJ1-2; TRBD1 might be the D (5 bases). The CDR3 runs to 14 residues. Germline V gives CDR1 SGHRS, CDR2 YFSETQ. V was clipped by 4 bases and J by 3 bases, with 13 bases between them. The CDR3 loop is CASSAGGVDYGYTF. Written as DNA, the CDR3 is TGCGCCAGCAGCGCCGGAGGGGTGGACTATGGCTACACCTTC.

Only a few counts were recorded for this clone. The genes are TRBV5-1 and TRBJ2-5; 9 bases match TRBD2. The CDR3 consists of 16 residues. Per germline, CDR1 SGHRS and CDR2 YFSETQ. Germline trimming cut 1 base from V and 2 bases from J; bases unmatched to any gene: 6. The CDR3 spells CASSLKVAGVQETQYF. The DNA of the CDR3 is TGCGCCAGCAGCTTGAAGGTAGCGGGGGTACAAGAGACCCAGTACTTC.